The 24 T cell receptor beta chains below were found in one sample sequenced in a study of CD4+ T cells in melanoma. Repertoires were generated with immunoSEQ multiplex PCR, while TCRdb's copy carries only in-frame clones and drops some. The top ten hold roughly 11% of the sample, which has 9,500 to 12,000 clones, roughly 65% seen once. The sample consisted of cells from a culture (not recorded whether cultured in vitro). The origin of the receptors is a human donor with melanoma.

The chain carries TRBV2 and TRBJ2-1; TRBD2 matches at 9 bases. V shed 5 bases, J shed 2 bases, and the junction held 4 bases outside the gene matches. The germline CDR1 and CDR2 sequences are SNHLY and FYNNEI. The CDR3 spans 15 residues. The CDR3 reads CASSPGLAAYNEQFF. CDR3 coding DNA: TGTGCCAGCAGTCCGGGACTAGCTGCCTACAATGAGCAGTTCTTC.

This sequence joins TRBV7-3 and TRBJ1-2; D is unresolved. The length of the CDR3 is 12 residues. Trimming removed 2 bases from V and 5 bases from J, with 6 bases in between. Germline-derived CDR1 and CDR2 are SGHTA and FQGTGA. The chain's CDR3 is CASSLDGYGYTF. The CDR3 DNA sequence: TGTGCCAGCAGCTTAGATGGTTATGGCTACACCTTC.

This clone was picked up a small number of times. CDR3 DNA: TGTGCCAGCTCACCACTCCCCATGAACACTGAAGCTTTCTTT. Translating it yields CASSPLPMNTEAFF. V is TRBV18 and J is TRBJ1-1, with D unclear. The germline V gene has CDR1 KGHSH and CDR2 LQKENI. The CDR3 has 14 amino acids. The V end was cut by 1 base, the J end by 0 bases, with 6 bases between.

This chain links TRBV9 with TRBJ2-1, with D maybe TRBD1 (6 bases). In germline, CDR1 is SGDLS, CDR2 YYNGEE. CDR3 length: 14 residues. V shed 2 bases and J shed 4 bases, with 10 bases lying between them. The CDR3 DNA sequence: TGTGCCAGCAGCGTGGGGGCCGGATACAATGAGCAGTTCTTC. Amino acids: CASSVGAGYNEQFF.

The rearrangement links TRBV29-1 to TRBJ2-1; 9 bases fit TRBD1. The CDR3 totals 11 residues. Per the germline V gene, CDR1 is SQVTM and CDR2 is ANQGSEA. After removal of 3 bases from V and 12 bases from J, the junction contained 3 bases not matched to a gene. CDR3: CSVDVDRGQFF. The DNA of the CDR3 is TGCAGCGTTGATGTGGACAGGGGGCAGTTCTTC.

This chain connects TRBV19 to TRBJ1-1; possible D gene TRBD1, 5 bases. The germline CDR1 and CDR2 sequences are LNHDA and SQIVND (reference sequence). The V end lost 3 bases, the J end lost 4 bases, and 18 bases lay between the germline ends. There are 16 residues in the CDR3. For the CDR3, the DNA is TGTGCCAGTAGTATCATAGCGGGGGGGGGTAGCACTGAAGCTTTCTTT. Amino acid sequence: CASSIIAGGGSTEAFF.

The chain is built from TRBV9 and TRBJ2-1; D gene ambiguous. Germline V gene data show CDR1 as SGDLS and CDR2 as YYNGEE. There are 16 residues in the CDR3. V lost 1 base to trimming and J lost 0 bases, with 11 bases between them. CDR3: CASSVTPQSSYNEQFF. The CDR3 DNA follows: TGTGCCAGCAGCGTAACGCCGCAGAGCTCCTACAATGAGCAGTTCTTC. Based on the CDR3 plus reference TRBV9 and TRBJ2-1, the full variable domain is DSGVTQTPKHLITATGQRVTLRCSPRSGDLSVYWYQQSLDQGLQFLIQYYNGEERAKGNILERFSAQQFPDLHSELNLSSLELGDSALYFCASSVTPQSSYNEQFFGPGTRLTVL.

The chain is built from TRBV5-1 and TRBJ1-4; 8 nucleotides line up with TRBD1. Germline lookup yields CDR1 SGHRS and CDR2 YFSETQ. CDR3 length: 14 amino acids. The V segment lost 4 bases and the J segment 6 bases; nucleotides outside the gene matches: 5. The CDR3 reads CASSGQGLDEKLFF. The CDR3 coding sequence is TGCGCCAGCAGCGGACAGGGCCTTGATGAAAAACTGTTTTTT.

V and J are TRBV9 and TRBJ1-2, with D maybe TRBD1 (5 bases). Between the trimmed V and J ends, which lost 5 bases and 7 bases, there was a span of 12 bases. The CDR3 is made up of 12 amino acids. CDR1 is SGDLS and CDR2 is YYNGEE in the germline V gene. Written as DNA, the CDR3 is TGTGCCAGCAGAGCGGAACAGGCTGGCTACACCTTC. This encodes CASRAEQAGYTF.

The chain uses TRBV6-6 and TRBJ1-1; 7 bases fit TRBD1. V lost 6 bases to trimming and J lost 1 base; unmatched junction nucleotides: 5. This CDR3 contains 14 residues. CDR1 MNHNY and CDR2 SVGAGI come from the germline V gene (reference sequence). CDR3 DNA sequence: TGTGCCAGCAGACCGGGACAGAAGAACACTGAAGCTTTCTTT. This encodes CASRPGQKNTEAFF.

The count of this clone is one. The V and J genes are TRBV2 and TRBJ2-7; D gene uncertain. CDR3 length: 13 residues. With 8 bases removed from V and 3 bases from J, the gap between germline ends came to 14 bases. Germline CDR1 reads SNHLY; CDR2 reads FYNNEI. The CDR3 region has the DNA TGTGCCAGCGCTGGCGCATTGATCTACGAGCAGTACTTC. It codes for CASAGALIYEQYF.

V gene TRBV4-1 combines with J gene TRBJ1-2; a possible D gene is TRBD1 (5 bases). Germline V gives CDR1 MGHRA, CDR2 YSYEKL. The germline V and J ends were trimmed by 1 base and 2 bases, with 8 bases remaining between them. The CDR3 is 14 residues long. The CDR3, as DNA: TGCGCCAGCAGCCAAGGGACACTGAACTATGGCTACACCTTC. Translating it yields CASSQGTLNYGYTF.

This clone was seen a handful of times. CDR3 DNA sequence: TGTGCCATCACACAGGGACTCCGCACAGATACGCAGTATTTT. This codes for CAITQGLRTDTQYF. This rearrangement joins TRBV2 to TRBJ2-3; either TRBD1 or TRBD2 may fit D (6 bases each). Deletions cut 10 bases from V and 1 base from J, with 15 bases between. The germline V gene encodes CDR1 SNHLY and CDR2 FYNNEI. CDR3 length: 14 residues.

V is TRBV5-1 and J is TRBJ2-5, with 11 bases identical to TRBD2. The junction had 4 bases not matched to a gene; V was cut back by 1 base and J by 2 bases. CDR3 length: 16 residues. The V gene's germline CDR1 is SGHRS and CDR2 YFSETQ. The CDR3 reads CASSLTSGGTQETQYF. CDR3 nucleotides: TGCGCCAGCAGCTTGACTAGCGGGGGAACTCAAGAGACCCAGTACTTC. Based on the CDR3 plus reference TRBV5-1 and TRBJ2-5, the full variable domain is KAGVTQTPRYLIKTRGQQVTLSCSPISGHRSVSWYQQTPGQGLQFLFEYFSETQRNKGNFPGRFSGRQFSNSRSEMNVSTLELGDSALYLCASSLTSGGTQETQYFGPGTRLLVL.

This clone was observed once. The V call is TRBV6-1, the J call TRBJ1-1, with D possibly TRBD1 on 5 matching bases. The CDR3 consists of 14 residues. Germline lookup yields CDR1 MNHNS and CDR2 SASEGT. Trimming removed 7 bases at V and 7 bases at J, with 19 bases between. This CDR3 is CASKLAGWQFEAFF. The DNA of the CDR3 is TGTGCCAGCAAATTAGCAGGGTGGCAATTTGAAGCTTTCTTT.

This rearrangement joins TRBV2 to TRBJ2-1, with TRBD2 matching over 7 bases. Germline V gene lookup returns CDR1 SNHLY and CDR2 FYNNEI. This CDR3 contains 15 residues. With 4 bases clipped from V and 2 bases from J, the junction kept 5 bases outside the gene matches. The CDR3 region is CASSVGGETYNEQFF. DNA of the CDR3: TGTGCCAGCAGTGTGGGGGGGGAGACCTACAATGAGCAGTTCTTC.

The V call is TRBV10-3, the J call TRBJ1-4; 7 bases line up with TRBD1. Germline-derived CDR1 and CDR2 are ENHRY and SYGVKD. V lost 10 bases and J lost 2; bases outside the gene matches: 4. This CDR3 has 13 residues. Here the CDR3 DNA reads TGTGCCACCAGGGGGACGACTAATGAAAAACTGTTTTTT. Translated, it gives CATRGTTNEKLFF.

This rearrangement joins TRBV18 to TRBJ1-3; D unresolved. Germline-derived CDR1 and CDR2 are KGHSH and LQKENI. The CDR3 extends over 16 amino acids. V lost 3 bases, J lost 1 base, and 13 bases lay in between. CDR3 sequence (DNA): TGTGCCAGCTCACCTGAGGGCGCTTTTTCTGGAAACACCATATATTTT. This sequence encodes CASSPEGAFSGNTIYF.

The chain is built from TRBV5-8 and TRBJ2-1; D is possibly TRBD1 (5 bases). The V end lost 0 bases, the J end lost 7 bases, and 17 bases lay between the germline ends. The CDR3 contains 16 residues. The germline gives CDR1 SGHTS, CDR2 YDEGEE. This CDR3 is CASSLGQGWGLNEQFF. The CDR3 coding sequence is TGTGCCAGCAGCTTGGGGCAGGGATGGGGATTGAATGAGCAGTTCTTC. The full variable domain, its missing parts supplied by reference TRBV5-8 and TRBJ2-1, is EAGVTQSPTHLIKTRGQQATLRCSPISGHTSVYWYQQALGLGLQFLLWYDEGEERNRGNFPPRFSGRQFPNYSSELNVNALELEDSALYLCASSLGQGWGLNEQFFGPGTRLTVL.

DNA of the CDR3: TGTGCCAGCAGATCCGGGGGGTCTGGTAATGAAAAACTGTTTTTT. Its protein is CASRSGGSGNEKLFF. This chain joins TRBV6-1 and TRBJ1-4, with a tentative D call TRBD1 (5 bases). The CDR3 contains 15 residues. Germline V gene lookup returns CDR1 MNHNS and CDR2 SASEGT. Trimming took 6 bases from V and 4 from J, leaving 15 bases between them.

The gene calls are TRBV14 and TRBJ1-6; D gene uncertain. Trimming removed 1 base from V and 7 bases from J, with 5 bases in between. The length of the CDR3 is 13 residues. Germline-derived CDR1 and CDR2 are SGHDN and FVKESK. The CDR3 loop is CASSQVGNSPLHF. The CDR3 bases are TGTGCCAGCAGCCAAGTTGGGAATTCACCCCTCCACTTT.

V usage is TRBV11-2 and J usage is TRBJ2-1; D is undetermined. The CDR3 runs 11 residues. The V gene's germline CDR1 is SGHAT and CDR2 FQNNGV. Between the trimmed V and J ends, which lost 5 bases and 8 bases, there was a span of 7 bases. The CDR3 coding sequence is TGTGCCAGCAGCCCGTGGGATGAGCAGTTCTTC. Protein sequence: CASSPWDEQFF. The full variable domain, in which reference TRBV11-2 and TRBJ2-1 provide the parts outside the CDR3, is EAGVAQSPRYKIIEKRQSVAFWCNPISGHATLYWYQQILGQGPKLLIQFQNNGVVDDSQLPKDRFSAERLKGVDSTLKIQPAKLEDSAVYLCASSPWDEQFFGPGTRLTVL.

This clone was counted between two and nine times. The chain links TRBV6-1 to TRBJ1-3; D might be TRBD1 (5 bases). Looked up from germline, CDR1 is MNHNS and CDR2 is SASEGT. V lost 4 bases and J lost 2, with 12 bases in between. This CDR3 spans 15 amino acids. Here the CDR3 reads CASSGGLTTGNTIYF. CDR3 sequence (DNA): TGTGCCAGCAGTGGGGGCCTTACAACTGGAAACACCATATATTTT.

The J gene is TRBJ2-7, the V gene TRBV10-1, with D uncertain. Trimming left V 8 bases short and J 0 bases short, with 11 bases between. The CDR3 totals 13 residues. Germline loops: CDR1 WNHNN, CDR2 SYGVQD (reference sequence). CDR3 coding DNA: TGCGCCAGCTGGGCTATCCTCTCCTACGAGCAGTACTTC. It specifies CASWAILSYEQYF.